What follows describes a single TCR beta chain. Its cognate antigen is unknown. Repertoires were generated with immunoSEQ multiplex PCR, while TCRdb's copy carries only in-frame clones and drops some. The sample lists 84,000 or so clones; about 80% were seen once. Patients had chemo-refractory metastatic non-small-cell lung cancer and received focal radiation plus CTLA-4 blockade that used ipilimumab. This record comes from a study of radiotherapy plus CTLA-4 blockade in lung cancer. About the study: Objective responses were recorded in over 15% of patients, with disease control recorded in 25% to 40%. The study's findings and limits: Alongside interferon-beta, early blood T cell clone dynamics were reportedly the best predictor of response. In blood, tumor-derived TCR clones expanded after radiotherapy plus ipilimumab.

Germline values: CDR1 SGHRS, CDR2 YFSETQ. The CDR3 is 16 residues long. Trimming stripped 0 bases from V and 1 base from J, with 14 bases between. The chain recombines TRBV5-1 with TRBJ2-7; D assignment may be TRBD1 or TRBD2 (6 bases each). The sequencing used peripheral blood, collected from a patient treated with radiotherapy plus ipilimumab. This TCR was sampled from a human donor with non-small cell lung cancer that progressed on radiotherapy plus ipilimumab. CDR3 sequence reads: CASSLEGGHRSYEQYF. CDR3 DNA sequence: TGCGCCAGCAGCTTGGAGGGGGGACATAGATCCTACGAGCAGTACTTC.